The clone carrying this TCR beta chain was seen repeatedly, ten times or more. Its antigen is not identified. This entry is derived from a study of T cells in Graves' hyperthyroidism and ophthalmopathy. Overall study results and limits: Stable hyperthyroidism was told apart from ophthalmopathy by a model built on 13 V-J features. Onset of ophthalmopathy came a median approximately 6 months after the model predicted it.

Researchers took RNA transcripts and amplified the TCR beta CDR3 regions from them. HTBI primers drove first-round RT-PCR of the TCR CDR3. TCRdb re-derived calls from the multiplex PCR reads in MiXCR, one entry per CDR3 protein. The sample lists under 450,000 distinct CDR3 sequences; approximately 13% were seen once. Trimming cost V 0 bases and J 4 bases, with 13 bases left between them. Germline-derived CDR1 and CDR2 are SGHRS and YFSETQ. This CDR3 spans 15 amino acids. The V and J genes are TRBV5-1 and TRBJ1-1; D ambiguous. The sample was blood. This receptor was obtained from a man aged 25-40 years with Graves' hyperthyroidism that later progressed to Graves' ophthalmopathy. CDR3 residues: CASSLVSGRVTEAFF. The CDR3 bases are TGCGCCAGCAGCTTGGTTTCTGGACGAGTCACTGAAGCTTTCTTT.